This T cell receptor beta chain appears in the sequencing data of a study of cytomegalovirus exposure and HLA in healthy donors (TCRdb year 2017). Regarding the complete study: An earlier analysis of 550 to 700 of the donors reported more than 250 Gb of sequence data and roughly 100 million unique TCR beta sequences from 150 million to 200 million T cells. Among about 370 genotyped donors of the cohort, an average of approximately 240,000 unique TCR beta nucleotide sequences was sequenced per donor, of which about 19% were non-productive. Class I and class II HLA loci were covered by the typing at four-digit resolution. The study aimed to test whether cataloging public T cell receptors could reveal signatures of past pathogen exposure. Besides the first cohort of 666 subjects, a separate validation cohort made up of 120 different subjects was used. The number of typed donors differed by locus: about 620-640 for A, B, C, DRB1 and DQB1; approximately 530 for DQA1; 600 to 610 for DPA1; and approximately 450 for DPB1. About five DR-DQ haplotypes were handled as single units for association and clustering, since linkage in the cohort was strong. All discovery cohort repertoires had been generated using a single sequencing platform. To decide whether each TCR beta V gene segment behaved as functional or pseudogenic, an earlier analysis of nearly 600 of the donors relied on high-throughput TCR beta sequencing. The study used immunosequencing to profile the T cell repertoires of around 600 subjects and linked those repertoires to cytomegalovirus serostatus. Donor age, sex, ethnicity and CMV serostatus were collected together with the repertoire data. A later analysis re-examined previously published TCR beta repertoires from more than 650 donors and added high-resolution HLA genotyping to investigate patterns of TCR occurrence. To predict cytomegalovirus infection status, the study combined high-throughput TCR immunosequencing, statistical association of individual TCRs with disease status, and machine learning. The later analysis used no new phenotypic data to find candidate immune exposures, relying instead on TCR beta sequences and their occurrence across donors. An early release that covered about 600 HLA-typed donors contained approximately 290 gigabases of sequencing data and 70 million to 100 million unique TCR sequences. Of the roughly 390 genotyped donors, 70% to 90% were placed in the genetic ancestry cluster associated with self-reported Caucasian donors. Genome-wide SNP genotypes for about 60% of the roughly 670 donors were used in a later genetic analysis, which treated that subset as a discovery cohort.

Receptor libraries were prepared by the immunoSEQ multiplex PCR assay. A mixture of 60 forward primers for TCR Vbeta segments and 13 reverse primers for TCR Jbeta segments was used in the multiplex PCR. The CDR3 region of rearranged TCR beta genes was amplified from genomic DNA with a multiplex PCR assay. The Illumina HiSeq System was used to sequence the amplified TCR beta libraries as 87-base-pair reads. The paper's data handling went like this. A later analysis counted about 82 million unique TCR beta chains across the 640 or so repertoires, and some 11 million of these chains were shared by at least two donors. Raw reads were error-corrected and collapsed into unique sequences with a nearest-neighbor algorithm that merged closely related sequences to remove PCR and sequencing errors. CDR3 sequences were aligned to IMGT reference sequences to assign V, D and J gene segments. Each retained sequence needed at least a six-nucleotide match to both a V gene segment and a J gene segment. A rearrangement counted as productive if the CDR3 had no stop codons and remained in frame with V and J, and every other rearrangement counted as non-productive. Following IMGT convention, CDR3 was defined as the stretch from the second conserved V-encoded cysteine to the conserved J-encoded phenylalanine. The earlier analysis of some 600 of the donors excluded sequences that lacked an unambiguous match to a single V gene segment. In an earlier analysis of more than 500 of the donors, a V segment was called functional when productive rearrangements were above 56.7%, and segregating when the standard deviation between donors exceeded 5%. A statistical classification framework was developed to diagnose cytomegalovirus status using the catalog of TCR beta chain sequences. A later analysis assigned V and J genes by comparing TCR nucleotide sequences with IMGT/GENE-DB human TR gene sequences. The TCRdist pipeline was used in a later analysis to assign CDR3 sequences and most-parsimonious VDJ recombination scenarios. In a later analysis, every TCR beta chain was defined by the combination of its CDR3 amino acid sequence and its V-gene family, and reads without a unique V-gene family were dropped. As a way to deal with suspected cross-contamination and a sequencing artifact, a later analysis dropped 640 or so nucleotide sequences that were highly shared and had low generation probability. In a later analysis, a clonal expansion index for each public chain was calculated from normalized within-repertoire ranks of inferred template counts. A later analysis computed generation probabilities with a VDJ recombination model fitted to out-of-frame rearrangements, and checked the results against IGoR. In a later analysis, TCR-TCR, TCR-HLA and TCR-CMV co-occurrence was scored with hypergeometric tests, and a repertoire-size bias correction was applied to TCR pairs. In a later analysis, false discovery rates were estimated by permuting HLA or CMV assignments 20 times. In a later analysis, co-occurring TCRs were grouped using DBSCAN, and TCRdist sequence similarity was added for clustering within HLA-allele-positive subsets. For co-occurrence clustering, repertoires with fewer than 30,000 or more than 120,000 public chains were excluded, along with four to six repertoires with anomalous nucleotide sharing. This is the immuneACCESS table as TCRdb keeps it, with only in-frame sequences that have V and J called. A part of the clones is gone; compared with another copy, unresolved V genes explain less than half, and the rest is unexplained. V and J calls and clone size are given by that table; D and trimming were obtained from the DNA. This sample holds about 92,000 clones; roughly 74% were observed only once. Clones ranked in the top ten supply about a sixth of the sample.

The cohort consisted of 666 healthy bone marrow donors. At the time of sampling, all cohort members were nominally healthy, though unrecorded immune exposures were likely present. The donor tested CMV seropositive and was one of the 289 seropositive cohort members. A peripheral blood sample was provided by each donor, and peripheral blood mononuclear cells were used for TCR beta sequencing. Genomic DNA extraction from the blood cell samples was performed with the Qiagen DNeasy Blood Extraction Kit. From cysteine to phenylalanine, the CDR3 is 18 amino acids long. Of the read, only the CDR3 DNA is kept; its 54 bases are in frame from base 1. V ends up 0 bases short and J 4 bases short, with an unmatched junction base count of 11. The germline V gene yields SGHVS for CDR1 and FNYEAQ for CDR2. This clone was observed a handful of times. Its antigen is unknown. One base away there is no much larger clone; base qualities are not given.

Overall study outcomes, separate from this receptor: In a later analysis, HLA-associated TCR beta chains showed more clonal expansion and lower generation probabilities than non-associated chains that were equally common. An association between a missense DCLRE1C variant and V-gene and J-gene trimming of TCR beta chains was found in a later genetic analysis and replicated in an independent cohort. Because the 87-base-pair reads could not distinguish some IMGT-functional V segments, including TRBV6-2 and TRBV6-3, those segments were excluded. Immune exposure information for the cohort was limited to CMV serostatus. In an earlier analysis of 587 of the donors, most TCR beta V segments appeared in productive rearrangements about 87% or about 30% of the time, broadly matching IMGT annotations. In the study, about 150 TCR beta chains were listed as associated with cytomegalovirus. Correlated functional status among segregating V segments might reflect linkage disequilibrium, but an unknown experimental factor could not be ruled out. At a false discovery rate of 0.05, a later analysis linked some 18,000 TCR beta sequences to specific HLA alleles. Most TCR sequences were observed very rarely across donors, whereas some public TCRs were present in many individuals. According to a later analysis, TCR association rates differed among HLA loci, with DRB1 alleles showing the most associated TCRs and HLA-C alleles showing the fewest. Because counts were too low, about 15 rarely observed V segments, including chromosome 9 orphons, were left out of the earlier analysis of over 550 of the donors. The classifier was reported to diagnose cytomegalovirus status with high specificity and sensitivity in both the original and validation cohorts. A further reported finding was that TCR beta sequences accurately predicted the HLA-A and HLA-B alleles for most subjects in the first cohort. Sequencing depth was assumed to be roughly uniform across donors in the presence/absence analyses, though that assumption may not hold. In vitro tests confirmed that a few of the cytomegalovirus-associated TCR beta chains recognize cytomegalovirus antigens. In this cohort, only TCR beta chains were sequenced, and detectable features were limited by the absence of alpha or paired-chain data. A cluster of highly shared sequence variants was judged likely to be a technical artifact of the sequencing pipeline. It was suggested by the authors that the approach could potentially be generalized to other disease states and immunological phenotypes. A later genetic analysis reported fewer N-insertions in productive TCRs among donors in an Asian-associated ancestry cluster than the 666-donor mean. In a later analysis, most CMV-associated TCR beta chains were found to appear HLA-restricted, with HLA associations seemingly driven largely by CMV exposure. In a later analysis, several top co-occurrence clusters were reported to appear linked to parvovirus B19, influenza, CMV and Epstein-Barr virus. Because HLA typing was missing for some donors at each locus, association tests included only the typed subset. Assigning TCR associations to individual alleles was difficult when HLA alleles, especially DR and DQ, strongly co-occurred.

The chain uses TRBV7-6 and TRBJ2-2; 7 junctional bases match TRBD1. Material for sequencing was PBMCs. The source of this sequence is a young woman in good health and CMV-seropositive. The CDR3 region: CASSLAQETGLGTGELFF. The DNA sequence is given as TGTGCCAGCAGCTTAGCGCAGGAGACAGGGTTGGGCACCGGGGAGCTGTTTTTT.